Listed below are T cell receptor beta chains from one sample, sequenced in a study of vaccination effects on CD4 cells after COVID-19. These receptors lack a known antigen. The table came from immunoSEQ multiplex PCR; TCRdb's copy has only in-frame clones and leaves some out. The sample gives 60,000 to 80,000 clones, 74% of which show up once; 2.2% is in the top ten. Sequencing was performed on CD4+ T cells from PBMCs cultured without peptide, taken after COVID-19 vaccination. The receptors come from a human donor who received a COVID-19 vaccine. Both conserved end residues are part of each CDR3. The D gene is left open where the match is weak. The listing skips clone size in some rows; elsewhere it reads once, few, many or a size class.

CDR3aa: CASSIGRGRGGELFF
CDR3nt: TGTGCCAGTAGTATAGGTAGGGGGCGAGGCGGGGAGCTGTTTTTT
j_gene: TRBJ2-2
abundance: NA
d_gene: TRBD1
v_gene: TRBV19

CDR3aa: CATHRGFRNTGELFF
CDR3nt: TGTGCCACCCACCGAGGGTTCAGGAACACCGGGGAGCTGTTTTTT
j_gene: TRBJ2-2
abundance: NA
d_gene: NA
v_gene: TRBV28

CDR3aa: CASSPQGVFTGELFF
CDR3nt: TGTGCCAGCAGCCCACAGGGAGTTTTCACCGGGGAGCTGTTTTTT
j_gene: TRBJ2-2
abundance: few
d_gene: NA
v_gene: TRBV7-2

CDR3aa: CASSQAVGGHTIYF
CDR3nt: TGCGCCAGCAGCCAAGCGGTGGGGGGGCACACCATATATTTT
j_gene: TRBJ1-3
abundance: NA
d_gene: NA
v_gene: TRBV4-3

CDR3aa: CASTLRQILNEKLFF
CDR3nt: TGTGCCAGCACCTTAAGACAGATTCTGAATGAAAAACTGTTTTTT
j_gene: TRBJ1-4
abundance: few
d_gene: NA
v_gene: TRBV7-3

CDR3aa: CASNRIINQPQHF
CDR3nt: TGTGCCAGCAATCGGATCATCAATCAGCCCCAGCATTTT
j_gene: TRBJ1-5
abundance: few
d_gene: NA
v_gene: TRBV2

CDR3aa: CASSLEREGNSPLHF
CDR3nt: TGTGCCAGCAGCTTAGAGCGGGAGGGTAATTCACCCCTCCACTTT
j_gene: TRBJ1-6
abundance: NA
d_gene: NA
v_gene: TRBV7-2

CDR3aa: CASSRVGNTEAFF
CDR3nt: TGTGCCAGCTCAAGGGTTGGCAACACTGAAGCTTTCTTT
j_gene: TRBJ1-1
abundance: once
d_gene: NA
v_gene: TRBV18

CDR3aa: CATSDIASTDTQYF
CDR3nt: TGTGCCACCAGCGACATCGCTAGCACAGATACGCAGTATTTT
j_gene: TRBJ2-3
abundance: NA
d_gene: NA
v_gene: TRBV24-1

CDR3aa: CASSLAPAGGLDEQFF
CDR3nt: TGCGCCAGCAGCTTGGCCCCAGCGGGGGGGCTCGATGAGCAGTTCTTC
j_gene: TRBJ2-1
abundance: few
d_gene: TRBD2
v_gene: TRBV5-1

CDR3aa: CASRAGHLEKLFF
CDR3nt: TGCGCCAGCAGAGCAGGACATCTAGAAAAACTGTTTTTT
j_gene: TRBJ1-4
abundance: NA
d_gene: NA
v_gene: TRBV10-1

CDR3aa: CASPSVGQVGTDTQYF
CDR3nt: TGTGCCAGCCCTTCGGTCGGGCAGGTGGGCACAGATACGCAGTATTTT
j_gene: TRBJ2-3
abundance: NA
d_gene: NA
v_gene: TRBV5-8

CDR3aa: CASRGGLAPEQFF
CDR3nt: TGTGCCAGCAGGGGTGGCCTAGCGCCTGAGCAGTTCTTC
j_gene: TRBJ2-1
abundance: NA
d_gene: NA
v_gene: TRBV27

CDR3aa: CASSFVRTNTEAFF
CDR3nt: TGTGCCAGCAGCTTCGTTAGAACTAACACTGAAGCTTTCTTT
j_gene: TRBJ1-1
abundance: NA
d_gene: NA
v_gene: TRBV7-2

CDR3aa: CASSWDRYQETQYF
CDR3nt: TGTGCCAGCAGCTGGGACAGGTACCAAGAGACCCAGTACTTC
j_gene: TRBJ2-5
abundance: once
d_gene: TRBD1
v_gene: TRBV5-8

CDR3aa: CASSLVGGNTGELFF
CDR3nt: TGTGCCAGCAGCTTAGTGGGGGGTAACACCGGGGAGCTGTTTTTT
j_gene: TRBJ2-2
abundance: NA
d_gene: NA
v_gene: TRBV7-8

CDR3aa: CARQGGETQYF
CDR3nt: TGTGCCAGACAGGGAGGAGAGACCCAGTACTTC
j_gene: TRBJ2-5
abundance: NA
d_gene: NA
v_gene: TRBV6-5

CDR3aa: CASSISAGTNSPLHF
CDR3nt: TGTGCCAGCAGCATATCGGCCGGAACTAATTCACCCCTCCACTTT
j_gene: TRBJ1-6
abundance: few
d_gene: NA
v_gene: TRBV7-3

CDR3aa: CATAYSKAVNEQFF
CDR3nt: TGTGCCACCGCCTATTCAAAAGCTGTCAATGAGCAGTTCTTC
j_gene: TRBJ2-1
abundance: NA
d_gene: NA
v_gene: TRBV24-1

CDR3aa: CAWRIAGSRDTQYF
CDR3nt: TGTGCCTGGAGAATAGCGGGATCGCGAGATACGCAGTATTTT
j_gene: TRBJ2-3
abundance: NA
d_gene: TRBD2
v_gene: TRBV30